This TCR beta chain emerged from a study of early T cells in non-severe SARS-CoV-2 infection. The CDR3 length is 12 residues. Germline V CDR1 and CDR2: MNHEY, SVGEGT. Trimming left V 8 bases short and J 7 bases short, with 14 bases between. This clonotype has a handful of counts. TCRdb fed the 5' RACE reads into MiXCR, producing one record per CDR3 protein. Of tens of thousands of distinct CDR3 sequences in the sample, about a sixth were seen once. This receptor was obtained from an adult who was a healthcare worker with PCR-confirmed SARS-CoV-2 infection or an uninfected control (not recorded which). Source material: whole blood. This chain uses TRBV6-2 or TRBV6-3 with TRBJ2-5, with a weak D call TRBD1 (6 bases). The CDR3 DNA sequence: TGTGCCAGCGCGGACAGTGGTAGGACCCAGTACTTC. This encodes CASADSGRTQYF.